This TCR beta chain was identified in a study of blood T cell repertoires in COVID-19. As originally analysed: Estimates of nucleated cell counts were drawn from the amplification of reference gene primers. Produced via immunoSEQ multiplex PCR; TCRdb's table is partial and in-frame only. The V and J calls and clone size come from that table; D and trimming were worked out from the DNA. The sample has 300,000 to 450,000 clones; almost 90% are singletons. The germline CDR1 and CDR2 sequences are LNHDA and SQIVND (reference sequence). Trimming left V 4 bases short and J 5 bases short, with 6 bases between. The length of the CDR3 is 11 residues.

The rearrangement links TRBV19 to TRBJ2-7, with D perhaps TRBD1 (6 bases). The sequenced sample consisted of PBMCs or T cells enriched from blood (not recorded which). The TCR comes from a woman aged 30 to 39 who had been exposed to COVID-19. The CDR3 sequence: CASSRGHEQYF. The CDR3 bases are TGTGCCAGTAGTAGGGGGCACGAGCAGTACTTC.